The entry below describes one T cell receptor (beta chain). The antigen it binds to is not known. Qualities for individual bases were not recorded, and no much larger clone is one base off. From the cysteine through the phenylalanine, the CDR3 covers 15 amino acids. The only DNA kept is the CDR3, 45 bases in frame from the first base. Relative to germline, V is missing 4 bases and J is missing 8 bases, with 10 bases of the junction outside any gene match. From a lookup of the germline V gene (reference sequence), CDR1 and CDR2 are WNHNN and SYGVQD. These data are taken from a study of blood T cell repertoires in COVID-19 (dated by TCRdb to 2018 to 2020). Background on the whole study: Samples from collaborators originated in the United States, Italy and Spain and spanned both the acute and convalescent phases of COVID-19. Deeply sampled blood TCRbeta repertoires from subjects exposed to, actively infected with, or recovered from COVID-19 were included in the dataset. The repertoires were released in a freely available public database intended as a resource for research on the immune response to SARS-CoV-2. Sample metadata almost always included a de-identified subject ID, COVID-19 status, age in years and sex. Where available, HLA class I and class II types were obtained from metadata supplied by the sample provider rather than from assay-based typing. The samples were drawn from two sources: the first 160 participants of the ongoing ImmuneRACE study, and 1,000 to 1,500 subjects contributed by 6 global collaborators. The material from the prospective study consisted of cDNA or gDNA derived from T cells, B-cell-depleted T cells, or PBMCs. Paper-wide results and their limitations: Clinical and demographic metadata were provided uncurated, with the amount varying by source and participant.

In the prospective study, participants were about 18 to 95 years old, resided in approximately 25 geographic areas of the United States, and were enrolled through a virtual design. In the prospective study, cohorts were assigned on the basis of participant-reported clinical history obtained from a screening survey and a study questionnaire. Exposed participants had been in contact, within 2 weeks of entering the study, with a person who had a PCR-confirmed or clinician-diagnosed case of COVID-19. In the prospective study, whole blood, serum and a nasopharyngeal or oropharyngeal swab were collected from each participant by mobile phlebotomists. Prospective study participants could optionally give additional blood draws and questionnaires over an approximately two-month period. Prospective study blood samples were shipped either frozen or at room temperature before DNA extraction. TCRbeta CDR3 regions were amplified from genomic DNA using the immunoSEQ Assay, a bias-controlled multiplex PCR. In the source study's methods: The number of nucleated cells in each sample was estimated from the amplification of reference gene primers within the assay. Sequence reads were collapsed and filtered to measure the absolute abundance of every unique TCRbeta CDR3 rearrangement. Productive Simpson clonality was computed per sample as the square root of Simpson's diversity index over productive rearrangements. Here the immuneACCESS table is served through TCRdb, limited to in-frame sequences with V and J called. Missing clones are a known gap in these copies; in checked studies unresolved V genes cover under half, and the rest lacks a known reason. Clone size and V and J calls were adopted from that table, with D and trimming inferred from the DNA. The sample records 120,000 to 150,000 clones, 84% of which are singletons. The ten biggest clones cover roughly 5.7% of the sample.

The chain is assembled from TRBV10-1 and TRBJ2-1; 8 bases in between match TRBD2. Sequenced input: PBMCs or T cells enriched from blood (not recorded which). This clonotype was sampled from a woman in her fifties or sixties who had been exposed to COVID-19. The CDR3 corresponds to CASSGAGDSSDEQFF. The sequenced DNA is TGCGCCAGCAGTGGAGCGGGAGATTCTTCGGATGAGCAGTTCTTC.